Presented here are 5 T cell receptor beta chains from one specimen sequenced in a study of Ad26.COV2.S vaccination and SARS-CoV-2 variants. Clones were sequenced by immunoSEQ multiplex PCR, and TCRdb holds only the in-frame ones, with some missing. Of fewer than 500,000 clones in the sample, approximately 89% were seen once. Treatment of the sample: 15 to 20 received Ad26.COV2.S at low or high dose, single or two shots; 5 received placebo; per-sample allocation not given. Collection of the samples took place on day 63 after the first injection of vaccine or placebo. The sample here was peripheral blood, taken in a trial of Ad26.COV2.S vaccine versus placebo. These TCRs come from a person between 18 and 65 years old who received the Ad26.COV2.S COVID-19 vaccine or a placebo.

The CDR3 reads CASSLTGAEAFF. CDR3 nucleotides: TGTGCCAGCAGCTTGACAGGGGCTGAAGCTTTCTTT. The rearrangement links TRBV11-3 to TRBJ1-1; 8 positions match TRBD1. Germline V gene sequence: CDR1 SGHNT, CDR2 YENEEA. The V and J ends lost 3 bases and 6 bases, in that order; junction bases with no gene match: 0. This CDR3 contains 12 residues. The whole variable domain, filled in from reference TRBV11-3 and TRBJ1-1, reads EAGVVQSPRYKIIEKKQPVAFWCNPISGHNTLYWYLQNLGQGPELLIRYENEEAVDDSQLPKDRFSAERLKGVDSTLKIQPAELGDSAVYLCASSLTGAEAFFGQGTRLTVV.

V gene TRBV7-6 combines with J gene TRBJ2-5; tentative D call: TRBD2 (6 bases). The CDR3 covers 15 residues. Per the germline V gene, CDR1 is SGHVS and CDR2 is FNYEAQ. V lost 1 base, J lost 2 bases, and 11 bases lay in between. CDR3 in amino acids: CASSLDGGLQETQYF. The CDR3 bases are TGTGCCAGCAGCTTAGACGGGGGTTTGCAAGAGACCCAGTACTTC.

The gene calls are TRBV29-1 and TRBJ1-2; the D is unclear. The germline V gene encodes CDR1 SQVTM and CDR2 ANQGSEA. V lost 4 bases, J lost 6 bases, and 15 bases lay in between. The CDR3 is 13 residues long. CDR3 region: CSVANSLLNGYTF. The CDR3 DNA follows: TGCAGCGTTGCTAACTCCCTACTAAATGGCTACACCTTC.

The V and J genes are TRBV10-3 and TRBJ2-1; 8 positions agree with TRBD2. V trimming: 6 bases; J trimming: 10 bases; junction bases outside the gene matches: 5. The CDR3 spans 12 residues. The germline CDR1 and CDR2 sequences are ENHRY and SYGVKD. This chain's CDR3 is CAISVTSGEQFF. As DNA, the CDR3 is TGTGCCATCAGCGTAACTAGCGGAGAGCAGTTCTTC.

The chain joins TRBV28 to TRBJ1-1; no reliable D call. V was shortened by 4 bases and J by 1 base, with 13 bases between the two germline ends. Germline V gene sequence: CDR1 MDHEN, CDR2 SYDVKM. The CDR3 is made up of 15 amino acids. The CDR3 DNA sequence: TGTGCCAGCAGTTCCGCCTCCCGTACGAACACTGAAGCTTTCTTT. Translated: CASSSASRTNTEAFF.